These T cell receptor beta chains were read from a single sample in a study of brain T cells in children with intractable seizures. Produced via immunoSEQ multiplex PCR; TCRdb's table is partial and in-frame only. This sample has around 80,000 clones, with around nine tenths found just once. This specimen was peripheral blood, taken at surgery. The receptors stem from a girl aged 2 to 10 with Rasmussen encephalitis and intractable seizures. CDR3s include the opening cysteine and the closing phenylalanine or tryptophan. The D gene is left open where the match is weak. Clone size is stated in some rows and not others, as once, few, many or a class when expanded.

V gene	D gene	J gene	clone size	CDR3 protein	CDR3 DNA
TRBV6-6	-	TRBJ1-1	-	CASSYSPTEAFF	TGTGCCAGCAGTTACTCCCCCACTGAAGCTTTCTTT
TRBV30	-	TRBJ1-4	-	CAWTATNEKLFF	TGTGCCTGGACAGCAACTAATGAAAAACTGTTTTTT
TRBV12-3/TRBV12-4	TRBD2	TRBJ2-1	-	CASSSEAGVGFF	TGTGCCAGCAGTTCTGAAGCGGGGGTAGGATTCTTC
TRBV27	-	TRBJ2-1	-	CASSLSRGREQFF	TGTGCCAGCAGTTTATCGCGGGGCCGGGAGCAGTTCTTC
TRBV4-1	TRBD2	TRBJ2-1	-	CASSPGLAESLQNNEQFF	TGCGCCAGCAGCCCGGGACTAGCGGAATCCCTTCAAAACAATGAGCAGTTCTTC
TRBV5-6	-	TRBJ2-7	-	CASSFLGTIYEQYF	TGTGCCAGCAGCTTCCTCGGGACCATCTACGAGCAGTACTTC
TRBV6-4	TRBD1	TRBJ1-2	-	CASSTGTGGGYTF	TGTGCCAGCAGTACCGGGACAGGGGGAGGCTACACCTTC
TRBV7-9	TRBD2	TRBJ2-1	-	CASSPPTSVNNEQFF	TGTGCCAGCAGCCCGCCGACTAGCGTAAACAATGAGCAGTTCTTC
TRBV29-1	-	TRBJ1-2	once	CSVRLDSRNYGYTF	TGCAGCGTCCGCTTGGACAGTAGAAACTATGGCTACACCTTC
TRBV5-4	-	TRBJ2-3	-	CASSWALKTDTQYF	TGTGCCAGCAGCTGGGCCCTAAAAACAGATACGCAGTATTTT
TRBV6-2/TRBV6-3	TRBD1	TRBJ2-5	-	CASSYSARGRETQYF	TGTGCCAGCAGTTACTCGGCCAGGGGGCGGGAGACCCAGTACTTC
TRBV7-9	-	TRBJ2-1	-	CASSLAQSGDLNEQFF	TGTGCCAGCAGCTTAGCACAATCCGGGGACCTTAATGAGCAGTTCTTC
TRBV7-2	-	TRBJ1-2	-	CASSLASFSEGVYGYTF	TGTGCCAGCAGCTTAGCCAGCTTTAGCGAAGGGGTTTATGGCTACACCTTC
TRBV27	-	TRBJ2-7	-	CASLKNAGTATYEQYF	TGTGCCAGCTTAAAAAATGCCGGGACGGCGACCTACGAGCAGTACTTC
TRBV6-2/TRBV6-3	TRBD1	TRBJ1-5	-	CATNPGQGSNQPQHF	TGTGCCACCAACCCGGGACAGGGTAGCAATCAGCCCCAGCATTTT
TRBV12-5	-	TRBJ2-2	-	CASGLDIGELFF	TGTGCTAGTGGTTTAGATATCGGGGAGCTGTTTTTT
TRBV12-3/TRBV12-4	-	TRBJ1-2	-	CASSLGAYGYTF	TGTGCCAGCAGTTTAGGGGCGTATGGCTACACCTTC
TRBV3-1/TRBV3-2	-	TRBJ2-7	-	CASSRVMTVSSYEQYF	TGTGCCAGCAGCCGAGTGATGACAGTAAGCTCCTACGAGCAGTACTTC
TRBV6-5	TRBD1	TRBJ2-7	-	CASIPSGQGYEQYF	TGTGCCAGCATTCCGTCCGGACAGGGCTACGAGCAGTACTTC